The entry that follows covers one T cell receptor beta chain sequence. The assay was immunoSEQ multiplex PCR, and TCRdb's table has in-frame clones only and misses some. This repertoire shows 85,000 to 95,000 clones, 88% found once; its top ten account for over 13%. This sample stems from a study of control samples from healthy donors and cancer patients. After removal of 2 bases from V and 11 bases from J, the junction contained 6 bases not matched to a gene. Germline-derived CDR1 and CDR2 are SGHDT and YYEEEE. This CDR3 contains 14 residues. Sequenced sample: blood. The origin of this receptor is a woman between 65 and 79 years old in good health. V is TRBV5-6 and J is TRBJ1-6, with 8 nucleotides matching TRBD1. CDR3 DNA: TGTGCCAGCAGCTTAAGACAGGGGAGGACACCCCTCCACTTT. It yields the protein CASSLRQGRTPLHF.